Sequencing of this TCR beta chain was carried out in a study of shared clonotypes between healthy human individuals. Broader study findings: Memory subsets generally showed smaller estimated richness than naive subsets did.

Each of the donors was a healthy adult who was HIV-negative and had not had a recent acute infection or vaccination. Adult Caucasians living in Nashville, Tennessee made up all of the donors. Of note for this clone: Its matching antigen is unknown.

The CDR3 length is 13 residues. V shed 6 bases, J shed 8 bases, and the junction held 6 bases outside the gene matches. In germline, CDR1 is KGHSH, CDR2 LQKENI. This was a deep-level run. The assay was immunoSEQ multiplex PCR, and TCRdb's table has in-frame clones only and misses some. The table includes some 1,400,000 clones, roughly 96% detected once. Sequencing was performed on naive CD4+ T cells sorted from blood. Subset here: CD45RA+ positively selected. The chain couples TRBV18 to TRBJ2-1; 8 bases are a match to TRBD1. The TCR comes from a man aged 30 to 39 in good health. The CDR3 DNA reads as TGTGCCAGCTCCTCGGGACAGGTGGATGAGCAGTTCTTC. Translated, it gives CASSSGQVDEQFF.